The next 20 T cell receptor beta chains were all read from a single sample in a study of blood T cells in healthy people across ages (dated by TCRdb to between 2014 and 2017). Receptor amplification or capture employed 5' RACE. This sample was sequenced with an Illumina HiSeq 2500. A second PCR of 7 to 11 cycles was performed with a sample-barcoded 5' primer and a J-beta primer mix. TCRdb applied fastp at Q25 and MiXCR to the public reads, then kept only in-frame beta chains. Rows merge per CDR3 protein into single entries with the most common DNA and genes. For this sample there are hundreds of thousands of distinct CDR3 sequences; about 26% appear just once. In total, the top ten clones hold under 3% of the sample. Another study also made use of these data, one on T cells of mothers and their children.

The material sequenced was blood. Receptors originate from a boy younger than 18 in good health.

The rearrangement uses TRBV7-3 and TRBJ2-1, with D possibly matching TRBD1 (6 bases). Trimming pared 3 bases from V and 2 bases from J, leaving 14 bases between. The CDR3 sequence is 16 residues long. The germline CDR1 and CDR2 sequences are SGHTA and FQGTGA. DNA of the CDR3: TGTGCCAGCAGCTTCGCCGGACAGTCTACCTACAATGAGCAGTTCTTC. Its protein product is CASSFAGQSTYNEQFF.

This sequence joins TRBV24-1 and TRBJ2-1; D tentatively reads TRBD1 or TRBD2 (5 bases each). Germline CDR1 reads KGHDR; CDR2 reads SFDVKD. This CDR3 is 16 amino acids long. V was cut by 1 base and J by 9 bases, with 18 bases left in between. In DNA, the CDR3 is TGTGCCACCAGTGATTTCCCCCAGGGACGCTTTGGTGAGCAGTTCTTC. Its protein is CATSDFPQGRFGEQFF.

Note on this clonotype: One end of the junction varies from germline; a read error may be responsible. The chain joins TRBV6-6 to TRBJ2-5; D call uncertain. The CDR3 contains 16 residues. In germline, CDR1 is MNHNY, CDR2 SVGAGI (reference sequence). In nucleotides, the CDR3 is TGTGCCAGCAGTACCCCCCAGACAAAAAGGGAAGAGACTCAGTACTTC. Translated, it gives CASSTPQTKREETQYF.

The CDR3 DNA reads TGTGCTAGTGGTTTGGTACGTCCCGACAGGGCTGAGACCCAGTACTTC. Translation: CASGLVRPDRAETQYF. The gene calls are TRBV12-5 and TRBJ2-5; 7 positions match TRBD1. J gave up 5 bases and V 0 bases, and 9 bases lay outside the gene matches. CDR1 is LGHNT, CDR2 FRNRAP, per germline. The length of the CDR3 is 16 residues.

This clonotype was picked up many times. As DNA, the CDR3 is TGTGCCAGCGGCGGGCAGATGAACACTGAAGCTTTCTTT. It encodes CASGGQMNTEAFF. The chain combines TRBV11-2 with TRBJ1-1; D is unresolved. The CDR3 loop spans 13 amino acids. Germline loops: CDR1 SGHAT, CDR2 FQNNGV. The germline V and J ends were trimmed by 8 bases and 0 bases, with 10 bases remaining between them.

V gene TRBV2 combines with J gene TRBJ1-1, with D perhaps TRBD1 (6 bases). Trimming shortened V by 2 bases and J by 8 bases, and 15 bases separated the two germline ends. There are 14 residues in the CDR3. Germline CDR1 SNHLY, CDR2 FYNNEI. This CDR3 reads CASSETNKGQEAFF. For the CDR3, the DNA is TGTGCCAGCAGTGAAACAAATAAGGGACAAGAAGCTTTCTTT.

This clonotype was found a few times. The gene calls are TRBV3-1 and TRBJ2-2; 8 bases line up with TRBD2. Germline V gene lookup returns CDR1 LGHDT and CDR2 YNNKEL (reference sequence). Unmatched junction bases numbered 10, after V lost 1 base and J lost 6 bases. The CDR3 spans 17 residues. This CDR3 is CASSQVAGWNIAGELFF. As DNA, the CDR3 is TGTGCCAGCAGCCAAGTAGCGGGGTGGAACATCGCCGGGGAGCTGTTTTTT. Complete variable domain (other parts from reference TRBV3-1 and TRBJ2-2): DTAVSQTPKYLVTQMGNDKSIKCEQNLGHDTMYWYKQDSKKFLKIMFSYNNKELIINETVPNRFSPKSPDKAHLNLHINSLELGDSAVYFCASSQVAGWNIAGELFFGEGSRLTVL.

This clonotype was counted a few times. This chain uses TRBV12-3 or TRBV12-4 with TRBJ1-4; TRBD1 might be the D (5 bases). This CDR3 contains 15 residues. V was trimmed by 6 bases and J by 3 bases, leaving 14 bases between them. In nucleotides, the CDR3 is TGTGCCAGCAGACCTAAGGGGAGGGCTAATGAAAAACTGTTTTTT. This sequence encodes CASRPKGRANEKLFF.

In its sample, this clonotype was seen many times. The chain carries TRBV7-9 and TRBJ2-5; 10 nucleotides align to TRBD2. The DNA end favors TRBJ2-1, so the J call may be wrong. CDR3 length: 15 residues. Germline values: CDR1 SEHNR, CDR2 FQNEAQ (reference sequence). The CDR3: CASSPLAGGNNEQFF. In DNA, the CDR3 is TGTGCCAGCAGCCCCTTAGCGGGGGGTAACAATGAGCAGTTCTTC.

This clonotype has a handful of counts. This chain links TRBV6-6 with TRBJ2-7; possibly TRBD1 or TRBD2 for D (5 bases each). CDR1 is MNHNY, CDR2 SVGAGI, per germline (reference sequence). The CDR3 spans 14 residues. V was shortened by 5 bases and J by 6 bases, with 17 bases between the two germline ends. The CDR3 is CASSAKWGSREQYF. In DNA form, the CDR3 reads TGTGCCAGCAGTGCCAAATGGGGGTCTCGCGAGCAGTACTTC.

The J gene is TRBJ1-3, the V gene TRBV20-1; the D gene is possibly TRBD1 (6 bases). Between the trimmed V and J ends, which lost 4 bases and 0 bases, there was a span of 13 bases. The CDR3 extends over 15 amino acids. Germline CDR1 reads DFQATT; CDR2 reads SNEGSKA (reference sequence). DNA of the CDR3: TGCAGTGCTAACCCAGGACAGAGCTCTGGAAACACCATATATTTT. Amino acids: CSANPGQSSGNTIYF.

The gene calls are TRBV10-3 and TRBJ2-1; no reliable D call. Germline CDR1 reads ENHRY; CDR2 reads SYGVKD. The length of the CDR3 is 17 residues. V was shortened by 0 bases and J by 2 bases, with 14 bases between the two germline ends. The CDR3 here is CAISESPTLSAYNEQFF. The DNA of the CDR3 is TGTGCCATCAGTGAGTCCCCAACCTTATCCGCCTACAATGAGCAGTTCTTC.

This clonotype has more than one count but fewer than ten. The genes are TRBV4-2 and TRBJ2-5; TRBD2 agrees at 10 bases. Germline values: CDR1 LGHNA, CDR2 YNFKEQ. The CDR3 length is 15 residues. Germline trimming cut 2 bases from V and 4 bases from J; bases unmatched to any gene: 4. The CDR3 loop reads CASSQLSGGAETQYF. CDR3 coding DNA: TGTGCCAGCAGCCAACTAAGCGGGGGGGCAGAGACCCAGTACTTC.

As for this clonotype: One end of the junction fails to match germline, which may point to a read error. V gene TRBV28 combines with J gene TRBJ2-7; D is ambiguous. The DNA end is more similar to TRBJ2-1, so the J call may be wrong. Germline V gene lookup returns CDR1 MDHEN and CDR2 SYDVKM. This CDR3 is 16 amino acids long. The CDR3 loop reads CASSRNGLKLYNGQFF. The CDR3 DNA reads TGTGCCAGCAGTCGGAACGGCCTAAAACTCTACAATGGGCAGTTCTTC.

The table lists this clonotype with a few counts. The chain is built from TRBV5-1 and TRBJ2-7; D is perhaps TRBD1 (6 bases). This CDR3 contains 15 residues. Trimming took off 0 bases at V and 7 bases at J, with 17 bases between the two ends. Germline lookup yields CDR1 SGHRS and CDR2 YFSETQ. The CDR3 DNA sequence: TGCGCCAGCAGCTTGGGTGGGACAACGTCTGAAGAGCAGTACTTC. Residues: CASSLGGTTSEEQYF.

This clonotype was seen a few times. The chain carries TRBV7-2 and TRBJ2-7; 7 bases agree with TRBD1. The length of the CDR3 is 14 residues. Trimming removed 1 base from V and 5 bases from J; junction bases left unmatched: 5. Germline lookup yields CDR1 SGHTA and CDR2 FQGNSA. CDR3 nucleotides: TGTGCCAGCAGCTTAGTACAGGGGAGCAACGAGCAGTACTTC. It codes for CASSLVQGSNEQYF.

This CDR3 is CASRVTGGDDEQYF. The DNA of the CDR3 is TGTGCCAGCAGGGTGACAGGGGGCGACGACGAGCAGTACTTC. V is TRBV2 and J is TRBJ2-5; 10 nucleotides match TRBD1. The J call is doubtful: the DNA matches TRBJ2-7 better. Germline CDR1 SNHLY, CDR2 FYNNEI. This CDR3 region has 14 residues.

The V gene is TRBV7-9, the J gene TRBJ2-7; tentative D call: TRBD2 (7 bases). The CDR3 is made up of 17 amino acids. The V gene's germline CDR1 is SEHNR and CDR2 FQNEAQ (reference sequence). Trimming removed 5 bases from V and 9 bases from J, with 29 bases in between. CDR3 DNA: TGTGCCAGCAGCCAAGTGGCGGGGGCCCTTCCTAGGGAGGGGCAGTACTTC. Protein sequence: CASSQVAGALPREGQYF.

This clonotype was recorded a few times. The chain links TRBV4-1 to TRBJ1-1; D is perhaps TRBD1 (5 bases). Germline CDR1 reads MGHRA; CDR2 reads YSYEKL. Between the trimmed V and J ends, which lost 0 bases and 1 base, there was a span of 9 bases. The CDR3 spans 15 residues. As DNA, the CDR3 is TGCGCCAGCAGCCAAGATCTAGGACAGAACACTGAAGCTTTCTTT. This codes for CASSQDLGQNTEAFF.

The chain carries TRBV28 and TRBJ1-1; D gene uncertain. With 2 bases removed from V and 4 bases from J, the gap between germline ends came to 8 bases. Per the germline V gene, CDR1 is MDHEN and CDR2 is SYDVKM. This CDR3 spans 13 amino acids. CDR3 amino acids: CASSLAVSTEAFF. CDR3 DNA sequence: TGTGCCAGCAGTTTAGCTGTGAGCACTGAAGCTTTCTTT.